These 31 T cell receptor beta chains came from one sample sequenced in a study of T-cell memory formation after mild COVID-19. TCRdb analysed the 5' RACE reads with MiXCR anew, one entry per CDR3 protein. This sample yields fewer than 150,000 distinct CDR3 sequences, of which 13% to 15% are seen a single time; about 29% belongs to the top ten. The sequenced sample consisted of PBMCs or a T cell subset sorted from them (not recorded which). These receptors all come from an adult woman who had mild COVID-19 (a few samples of this study predate the infection). Cell type and time point are not known.

This clonotype came up a few times. The V gene is TRBV6-5, the J gene TRBJ2-1, with D possibly being TRBD2 (6 bases). V was shortened by 7 bases and J by 5 bases, with 15 bases between the two germline ends. CDR1 MNHEY and CDR2 SVGAGI come from the germline V gene. The CDR3 has 14 residues. The CDR3 sequence is CASTSGQGNNEQFF. The CDR3 DNA reads as TGTGCCAGCACGAGCGGGCAGGGAAACAATGAGCAGTTCTTC.

This clonotype was seen many times. This rearrangement joins TRBV5-6 to TRBJ2-1; D call uncertain. The germline V gene has CDR1 SGHDT and CDR2 YYEEEE. Trimming took off 0 bases at V and 2 bases at J, with 9 bases between the two ends. The CDR3 runs 15 residues. The CDR3 bases are TGTGCCAGCAGCTTGGGAGACATGCCCTACAATGAGCAGTTCTTC. Translated, it gives CASSLGDMPYNEQFF. Filled out from reference TRBV5-6 and TRBJ2-1, the complete variable domain reads DAGVTQSPTHLIKTRGQQVTLRCSPKSGHDTVSWYQQALGQGPQFIFQYYEEEERQRGNFPDRFSGHQFPNYSSELNVNALLLGDSALYLCASSLGDMPYNEQFFGPGTRLTVL.

The CDR3 loop is CASRAGGGNEKLFF. CDR3 nucleotide sequence: TGCGCCAGTAGGGCTGGCGGGGGTAATGAAAAACTGTTTTTT. The chain links TRBV4-1 to TRBJ1-4, with D maybe TRBD1 (5 bases). V gave up 9 bases and J gave up 4 bases, with 15 bases separating them. This CDR3 contains 14 residues. Germline CDR1 reads MGHRA; CDR2 reads YSYEKL.

The gene calls are TRBV7-3 and TRBJ1-1; 9 nucleotides agree with TRBD1. The trim removed 5 bases at V and 5 bases at J, leaving 3 bases unmatched. The CDR3 has 13 amino acids. Germline CDR1 is SGHTA and CDR2 is FQGTGA. CDR3 in amino acids: CASSPGQGTEAFF. Written as DNA, the CDR3 is TGTGCCAGCAGCCCAGGACAGGGGACTGAAGCTTTCTTT. The variable domain in full, completed from reference TRBV7-3 and TRBJ1-1, reads GAGVSQTPSNKVTEKGKYVELRCDPISGHTALYWYRQSLGQGPEFLIYFQGTGAADDSGLPNDRFFAVRPEGSVSTLKIQRTERGDSAVYLCASSPGQGTEAFFGQGTRLTVV.

This clonotype was seen ten or more times. The chain links TRBV4-3 to TRBJ2-2; TRBD2 matches 8 bases. Trimming removed 0 bases from V and 6 bases from J; junction bases left unmatched: 9. This CDR3 is built from 17 residues. CDR1 is LGHNA, CDR2 YSLEER, per germline. CDR3 protein: CASSQDRNGRGAGELFF. The CDR3 coding sequence is TGCGCCAGCAGCCAAGATAGAAACGGGAGGGGGGCCGGGGAGCTGTTTTTT.

The J gene is TRBJ2-1, the V gene TRBV6-1, with D hard to call. The germline V gene has CDR1 MNHNS and CDR2 SASEGT. The ends were cut back, 4 bases at V and 8 bases at J, with 9 bases in the middle. This CDR3 is 12 amino acids long. The CDR3 region has the DNA TGTGCCAGCAGTGTCCGTGCTGATGAGCAGTTCTTC. Protein product: CASSVRADEQFF.

The chain carries TRBV11-3 and TRBJ2-2; 8 bases align to TRBD2. V lost 11 bases to trimming and J lost 7 bases; unmatched junction nucleotides: 3. Germline V CDR1 and CDR2: SGHNT, YENEEA. The CDR3 has 11 residues. The CDR3 DNA reads as TGTGCCTCCGCGGGGGGCGGGGAGCTGTTTTTT. This translates into CASAGGGELFF.

The chain links TRBV7-3 to TRBJ1-2; D not certain. Trimming removed 5 bases at V and 2 bases at J, with 12 bases between. Germline lookup yields CDR1 SGHTA and CDR2 FQGTGA. CDR3 size: 14 residues. Here the CDR3 DNA reads TGTGCCAGCAGCCCGGGCCAAGGGAACTATGGCTACACCTTC. This gives the protein CASSPGQGNYGYTF.

The chain is built from TRBV30 and TRBJ1-4; D might be TRBD1 (5 bases). V was pared by 1 base and J by 17 bases, with 14 bases between. CDR3 length equals 11 residues. CDR1 is GTSNPN and CDR2 is SVGIG in the germline V gene (reference sequence). The CDR3 DNA reads TGTGCCTGGAGTGCGAGGGGCCCCATTTTTTTT. Translating it yields CAWSARGPIFF.

The chain has TRBV6-6 and TRBJ1-1, with D tentatively TRBD1 (6 bases). V shed 8 bases and J shed 5 bases, with 12 bases lying between them. This CDR3 has 12 residues. The germline CDR1 and CDR2 sequences are MNHNY and SVGAGI (reference sequence). CDR3 amino acids: CASCEGGTEAFF. CDR3 coding DNA: TGTGCCAGCTGTGAGGGGGGTACTGAAGCTTTCTTT.

This clonotype occurred a few times. V is TRBV12-3 or TRBV12-4 and J is TRBJ1-2, with no clear D. The CDR3 contains 15 residues. V lost 1 base and J lost 6, with 15 bases in between. The chain's CDR3 is CASSLGLDGRDGYTF. The CDR3 DNA reads as TGTGCCAGCAGTTTAGGTCTTGACGGAAGGGATGGCTACACCTTC.

The CDR3 loop is CSVPGGNEQYF. The CDR3 DNA reads TGCAGTGTACCAGGGGGGAACGAGCAGTACTTC. V gene TRBV20-1 combines with J gene TRBJ2-7, with a weak D call TRBD1 (7 bases). The CDR3 totals 11 residues. Trimming pared 7 bases from V and 5 bases from J, leaving 12 bases between. CDR1 is DFQATT and CDR2 is SNEGSKA in the germline V gene (reference sequence).

This clonotype was detected a few times. The chain carries TRBV4-2 and TRBJ2-5; D remains unclear. Germline CDR1 reads LGHNA; CDR2 reads YNFKEQ. V gave up 4 bases and J gave up 4 bases, with 13 bases separating them. The CDR3 spans 14 residues. CDR3 DNA: TGTGCCAGCAGCCCTCCGGCGCCGGGAGAGACCCAGTACTTC. The encoded protein is CASSPPAPGETQYF.

This clonotype has more than one count but fewer than ten. J is TRBJ2-1 and V is TRBV7-3; TRBD2 aligns across 9 bases. Germline CDR1 is SGHTA and CDR2 is FQGTGA. V was clipped by 4 bases and J by 6 bases; unmatched bases: 7. CDR3 size: 15 residues. Here the CDR3 DNA reads TGTGCCAGCAGCTCCCTAGCGGGATCCGCCAATGAGCAGTTCTTC. The encoded protein is CASSSLAGSANEQFF.

Relative to its sample, this clonotype is medium-sized (0.01 to 0.1%). The V and J genes are TRBV5-5 and TRBJ2-3, with D uncertain. This CDR3 region has 13 residues. CDR1 is SGHKS and CDR2 is YYEKEE in the germline V gene (reference sequence). Trimming took off 0 bases at V and 2 bases at J, with 4 bases between the two ends. CDR3 protein: CASSLDLTDTQYF. In DNA, the CDR3 is TGTGCCAGCAGCTTGGACCTCACAGATACGCAGTATTTT.

J is TRBJ2-7 and V is TRBV4-1; 7 bases align to TRBD1. Germline CDR1 and CDR2: MGHRA and YSYEKL. This CDR3 has 14 residues. V lost 3 bases, J lost 2 bases, and 4 bases stayed unmatched. CDR3 region: CASSQGTATYEQYF. The CDR3 DNA follows: TGCGCCAGCAGCCAGGGGACAGCGACCTACGAGCAGTACTTC.

This clonotype was observed at least ten times. V is TRBV6-5 and J is TRBJ1-5; D ambiguous. The V gene's germline CDR1 is MNHEY and CDR2 SVGAGI. This CDR3 is built from 16 residues. Trimming removed 0 bases from V and 3 bases from J, with 12 bases in between. In DNA, the CDR3 is TGTGCCAGCAGTTACTCCCGGTCGGGGATCAATCAGCCCCAGCATTTT. The encoded protein is CASSYSRSGINQPQHF.

In nucleotides, the CDR3 is TGCGCCAGCAGTGGGACTAGCGGCTATTACGAGCAGTACTTC. Its translation is CASSGTSGYYEQYF. The J gene is TRBJ2-7, the V gene TRBV5-1; 11 bases map to TRBD2. The CDR3 consists of 14 residues. Germline trimming cut 5 bases from V and 4 bases from J; bases unmatched to any gene: 5. The germline CDR1 and CDR2 sequences are SGHRS and YFSETQ.

This clonotype came up a few times. The chain carries TRBV12-3 or TRBV12-4 and TRBJ2-5; 16 bases are shared with TRBD2. V dropped 5 bases and J dropped 1; count of bases not matched to a gene: 10. CDR3 length: 19 residues. CDR3 amino acids: CASSKGTSGGAWSQETQYF. DNA of the CDR3: TGTGCCAGCAGTAAGGGGACTAGCGGGGGGGCCTGGTCCCAAGAGACCCAGTACTTC.

This clonotype has only a few counts. The gene calls are TRBV11-2 and TRBJ2-1; the match to TRBD2 covers 16 bases. The V segment lost 7 bases and the J segment 10 bases; nucleotides outside the gene matches: 7. CDR3 length equals 15 residues. CDR1 and CDR2 from the germline V gene are SGHAT and FQNNGV. In DNA, the CDR3 is TGTGCCAGCAAGGGACTAGCGGGAGGGCCGGGGGAGCAGTTCTTC. Protein: CASKGLAGGPGEQFF.

This clonotype was detected a few times. This chain joins TRBV9 and TRBJ2-1; the D gene could be TRBD1 or TRBD2 (5 bases each). The CDR3 loop spans 15 amino acids. Trimming removed 3 bases at V and 2 bases at J, with 12 bases between. Germline CDR1 reads SGDLS; CDR2 reads YYNGEE. CDR3 DNA sequence: TGTGCCAGCAGCGGCCGGGACGGACCCTACAATGAGCAGTTCTTC. Its translation: CASSGRDGPYNEQFF.

The V call is TRBV20-1, the J call TRBJ2-6; TRBD1 aligns across 8 bases. Looked up from germline, CDR1 is DFQATT and CDR2 is SNEGSKA (reference sequence). The CDR3 consists of 16 residues. Germline trimming cut 1 base from V and 2 bases from J; bases unmatched to any gene: 4. CDR3 sequence (DNA): TGCAGTGCTAGAGGGACAGGGACCCCTGGGGCCAACGTCCTGACTTTC. Translated, it gives CSARGTGTPGANVLTF.

The CDR3 sequence is CASSARLAPSGANVLTF. For the CDR3, the DNA is TGCGCCAGCAGCGCTAGACTAGCCCCCTCTGGGGCCAACGTCCTGACTTTC. This chain uses TRBV5-1 with TRBJ2-6, with 7 bases aligning to TRBD2. CDR1 SGHRS and CDR2 YFSETQ come from the germline V gene. There are 17 residues in the CDR3. V lost 4 bases, J lost 0 bases, and 7 bases stayed unmatched.

The chain combines TRBV6-2 or TRBV6-3 with TRBJ1-1; possibly TRBD1 for D (5 bases). The CDR3 is made up of 14 amino acids. CDR1 and CDR2 (germline): MNHEY, SVGEGT. Trimming pared 5 bases from V and 0 bases from J, leaving 10 bases between. This chain's CDR3 is CASSRDEMNTEAFF. The DNA for the CDR3 is TGTGCCAGCAGTCGGGACGAGATGAACACTGAAGCTTTCTTT.

V usage is TRBV20-1 and J usage is TRBJ2-7; D possibly corresponds to TRBD1 (7 bases). Germline V CDR1 and CDR2: DFQATT, SNEGSKA (reference sequence). Trimming left V 2 bases short and J 3 bases short, with 17 bases between. The length of the CDR3 is 15 residues. The CDR3 DNA reads TGCAGTGCTAGATGGGCGGGACAGAACGACTACGAGCAGTACTTC. Translation: CSARWAGQNDYEQYF.

The rearrangement joins TRBV13 to TRBJ1-1, with 7 nucleotides matching TRBD1. Germline lookup yields CDR1 PRHDT and CDR2 FYEKMQ (reference sequence). V dropped 5 bases and J dropped 1; count of bases not matched to a gene: 7. CDR3 length: 15 amino acids. CDR3 sequence: CASSLEQGRNTEAFF. CDR3 DNA sequence: TGTGCCAGCAGCCTAGAACAGGGGAGGAACACTGAAGCTTTCTTT.

This clonotype has only a few counts. The chain links TRBV6-2 or TRBV6-3 to TRBJ1-5; 9 positions match TRBD1. Germline CDR1 MNHEY, CDR2 SVGEGT. This CDR3 is built from 16 residues. J gave up 3 bases and V 2 bases, and 5 bases lay outside the gene matches. As DNA, the CDR3 is TGTGCCAGCAGTTACCCCGGACAGGGGACCAATCAGCCCCAGCATTTT. It translates to CASSYPGQGTNQPQHF.

For this clonotype: A much larger clone lies a single base off, so this may be a read error. The chain carries TRBV5-1 and TRBJ2-1; 10 bases map to TRBD2. The length of the CDR3 is 14 residues. The germline CDR1 and CDR2 sequences are SGHRS and YFSETQ. CDR3 in DNA: TGCGCCAGCAGCTTCCTAGCGGGGGACAATGGGCAGTTCTTC. Protein product: CASSFLAGDNGQFF. Variable domain in full (rest from reference TRBV5-1 and TRBJ2-1): KAGVTQTPRYLIKTRGQQVTLSCSPISGHRSVSWYQQTPGQGLQFLFEYFSETQRNKGNFPGRFSGRQFSNSRSEMNVSTLELGDSALYLCASSFLAGDNGQFFGPGTRLTVL.

This clonotype was seen at least ten times. V gene TRBV7-2 combines with J gene TRBJ2-5; 12 nucleotides align to TRBD1. The CDR3 sequence is 16 residues long. Germline CDR1 is SGHTA and CDR2 is FQGNSA. Unmatched junction bases numbered 10, after V lost 6 bases and J lost 5 bases. The CDR3 DNA reads as TGTGCCAGCAGATCTCCGGGACAGGGGGCGAGGGAGACCCAGTACTTC. Translation: CASRSPGQGARETQYF.

This clonotype has only a few counts. The chain has TRBV7-8 and TRBJ1-1; no firm D call. The V end lost 5 bases, the J end lost 7 bases, and 11 bases lay between the germline ends. Germline V gene data show CDR1 as SGHVS and CDR2 as FQNEAQ. The CDR3 spans 12 residues. The CDR3 loop reads CASSIGSGEAFF. In nucleotides, the CDR3 is TGTGCCAGCAGCATCGGGAGCGGTGAAGCTTTCTTT.

This rearrangement joins TRBV20-1 to TRBJ1-2; 7 positions match TRBD1. The germline gives CDR1 DFQATT, CDR2 SNEGSKA (reference sequence). Germline trimming cut 0 bases from V and 2 bases from J; bases unmatched to any gene: 9. This CDR3 is 16 amino acids long. Here the CDR3 DNA reads TGCAGTGCTAGAGACGGGGGGACAGTGACAAACTATGGCTACACCTTC. It codes for CSARDGGTVTNYGYTF.